This T cell receptor beta chain was found in a study of naive and memory T cell subsets. Study results and caveats: TCR abundance followed a power law differing between naive and memory subsets.

The beta constant-region primer was an equimolar mix of two oligonucleotides covering TRBC1 and TRBC2. A 12-nucleotide UMI and the SP2 primer were added to the cDNA 3' end by oligonucleotide ligation. TCRdb re-analysed the UMI-ligation and nested PCR reads in MiXCR, keeping a single row per CDR3 protein. The repertoire has tens of thousands of distinct CDR3 sequences, around 14% of them found once; the top ten carry 0.9% to 0.95%. A remark on this clonotype: Its antigen is not known.

V was trimmed by 6 bases and J by 0 bases, leaving 15 bases between them. CDR1 MDHEN and CDR2 SYDVKM come from the germline V gene. This CDR3 has 15 amino acids. The sample taken for sequencing was central memory CD4+ T cells from blood. This receptor was obtained from a human donor in good health. The rearrangement joins TRBV28 to TRBJ2-7; D is perhaps TRBD2 (5 bases). The DNA for the CDR3 is TGTGCCAGCAGCATTGCGGGCGGTGTCTCCTACGAGCAGTACTTC. Its protein is CASSIAGGVSYEQYF. Combining the CDR3 with reference TRBV28 and TRBJ2-7 gives the whole variable domain DVKVTQSSRYLVKRTGEKVFLECVQDMDHENMFWYRQDPGLGLRLIYFSYDVKMKEKGDIPEGYSVSREKKERFSLILESASTNQTSMYLCASSIAGGVSYEQYFGPGTRLTVT.